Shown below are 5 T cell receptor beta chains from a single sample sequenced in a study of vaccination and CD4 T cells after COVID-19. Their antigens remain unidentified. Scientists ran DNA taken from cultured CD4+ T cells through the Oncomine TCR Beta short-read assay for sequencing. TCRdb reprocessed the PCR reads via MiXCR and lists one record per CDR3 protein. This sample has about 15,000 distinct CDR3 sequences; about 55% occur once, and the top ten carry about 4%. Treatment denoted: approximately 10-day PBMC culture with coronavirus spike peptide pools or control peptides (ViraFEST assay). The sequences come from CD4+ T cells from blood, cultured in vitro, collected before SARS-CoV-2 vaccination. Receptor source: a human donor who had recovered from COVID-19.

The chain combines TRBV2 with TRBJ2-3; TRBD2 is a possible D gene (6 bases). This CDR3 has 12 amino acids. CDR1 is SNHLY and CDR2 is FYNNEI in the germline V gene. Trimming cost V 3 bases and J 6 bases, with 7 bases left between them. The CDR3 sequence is CASSDRGDTQYF. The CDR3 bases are TGTGCCAGCAGTGATCGGGGGGATACGCAGTATTTT.

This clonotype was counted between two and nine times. This CDR3 is CSARGASYTEAFF. As DNA, the CDR3 is TGCAGTGCTAGAGGCGCAAGCTACACTGAAGCTTTCTTT. The rearrangement links TRBV20-1 to TRBJ1-1; D ambiguous. The CDR3 is made up of 13 amino acids. Germline V gene data show CDR1 as DFQATT and CDR2 as SNEGSKA (reference sequence). Trimming took 1 base from V and 3 from J, leaving 9 bases between them.

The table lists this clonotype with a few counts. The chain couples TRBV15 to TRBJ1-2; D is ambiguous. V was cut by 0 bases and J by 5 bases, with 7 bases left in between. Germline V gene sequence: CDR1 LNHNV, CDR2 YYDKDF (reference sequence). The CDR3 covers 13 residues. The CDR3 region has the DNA TGTGCCACCAGCAGAGATCGGGTGTATGGCTACACCTTC. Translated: CATSRDRVYGYTF.

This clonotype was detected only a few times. CDR3 bases: TGTGCCAGTAGTCCCCCTTCGTGGCCCAGGACGCAGTATTTT. As protein: CASSPPSWPRTQYF. The rearrangement uses TRBV19 and TRBJ2-3; D ambiguous. Per the germline V gene, CDR1 is LNHDA and CDR2 is SQIVND (reference sequence). V dropped 5 bases and J dropped 9 bases, with 18 bases sitting between them. The CDR3 loop spans 14 amino acids.

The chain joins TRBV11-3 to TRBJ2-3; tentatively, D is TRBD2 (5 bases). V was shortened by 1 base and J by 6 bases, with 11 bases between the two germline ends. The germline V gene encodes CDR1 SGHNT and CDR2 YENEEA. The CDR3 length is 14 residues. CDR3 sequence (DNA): TGTGCCAGCAGCTTAGGAGGGATCGATGATACGCAGTATTTT. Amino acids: CASSLGGIDDTQYF.